This T cell receptor (beta chain) was profiled in a study of blood T cell repertoires in COVID-19. The overall study: From the United States, Italy and Spain came samples of acute and convalescent COVID-19. T cells, B-cell-depleted T cells, or PBMCs supplied cDNA or gDNA.

Unmatched junction bases numbered 0, after V lost 8 bases and J lost 5 bases. There are 12 residues in the CDR3. Only a few counts were recorded for this clone. The data were produced by immunoSEQ multiplex PCR, yet TCRdb's version contains in-frame clones alone and is incomplete. The repertoire includes 200,000 to 250,000 clones, 83% of them detected once, and about 1.3% sits in the top ten. Enrolment of Seattle patients took place during active infection, and they were followed longitudinally. The J gene is TRBJ1-5, the V gene TRBV23-1; TRBD1 matches 10 bases. Being an ORF, TRBV23-1 has a function that is uncertain. This clonotype was sampled from a woman between 25 and 40 years old with COVID-19, enrolled during active disease. Sequenced sample: peripheral blood. CDR3 nucleotides: TGCGCCAGCGGGACAGGGGATCAGCCCCAGCATTTT. This encodes CASGTGDQPQHF.